The 18 T cell receptor beta chains below were found in one sample sequenced in a study of shared clonotypes between healthy human individuals. Naivety among CD8 cells was defined by CD45RO negativity and positive CCR7 selection, thereby excluding terminally differentiated effector memory CD45RA+ cells. The method was immunoSEQ multiplex PCR; TCRdb's version includes in-frame clones alone and lacks a portion of them. The table shows some 600,000 clones, with approximately 96% occurring only once. Sequenced sample: naive CD8+ T cells sorted from blood. The origin of the receptors is a woman between 25 and 40 years old in good health.

The chain is built from TRBV5-6 and TRBJ2-7; 9 bases agree with TRBD2. The junction had 7 bases not matched to a gene; V was cut back by 8 bases and J by 1 base. Germline V gene sequence: CDR1 SGHDT, CDR2 YYEEEE. The CDR3 is 14 amino acids. The CDR3 region has the DNA TGTGCCAGTTCCCCTAGCGGGAATTCCTACGAGCAGTACTTC. Translation gives CASSPSGNSYEQYF.

The V call is TRBV6-1, the J call TRBJ1-2; D is uncertain. CDR3 length: 14 residues. Per germline, CDR1 MNHNS and CDR2 SASEGT. V lost 2 bases and J lost 4, with 11 bases in between. DNA for the CDR3: TGTGCCAGCAGTGAAAGCCTTGAAGCCTATGGCTACACCTTC. Translation gives CASSESLEAYGYTF.

The chain carries TRBV7-9 and TRBJ2-7; TRBD2 matches 7 bases. There are 14 residues in the CDR3. Unmatched junction bases numbered 7, after V lost 6 bases and J lost 2 bases. Germline loops: CDR1 SEHNR, CDR2 FQNEAQ (reference sequence). CDR3 in DNA: TGTGCCAGCAGAGGGACTAACTCTACCTACGAGCAGTACTTC. Its translation: CASRGTNSTYEQYF.

Of note for this clone: The same CDR3 is also encoded by other DNA sequences in this sample. The V gene is TRBV19, the J gene TRBJ2-1; D remains ambiguous. CDR1 is LNHDA, CDR2 SQIVND, per germline (reference sequence). The V end was cut by 3 bases, the J end by 6 bases, with 12 bases between. This CDR3 comprises 14 residues. CDR3 in amino acids: CASSIGAGGNEQFF. The CDR3, as DNA: TGTGCCAGTAGTATTGGCGCCGGCGGCAATGAGCAGTTCTTC. Full variable domain (missing parts from reference TRBV19 and TRBJ2-1): DGGITQSPKYLFRKEGQNVTLSCEQNLNHDAMYWYRQDPGQGLRLIYYSQIVNDFQKGDIAEGYSVSREKKESFPLTVTSAQKNPTAFYLCASSIGAGGNEQFFGPGTRLTVL.

V gene TRBV28 combines with J gene TRBJ2-1; weak D call: TRBD1 (6 bases). V was clipped by 3 bases and J by 4 bases, with 16 bases between them. CDR3 length: 16 amino acids. The germline V gene has CDR1 MDHEN and CDR2 SYDVKM. Here the CDR3 DNA reads TGTGCCAGCAGTTTTATTAGCAGGGGTTGGTACAATGAGCAGTTCTTC. It encodes CASSFISRGWYNEQFF.

The V and J genes are TRBV19 and TRBJ2-2; 7 bases are a match to TRBD2. Per the germline V gene, CDR1 is LNHDA and CDR2 is SQIVND (reference sequence). The V segment lost 2 bases and the J segment 3 bases; nucleotides outside the gene matches: 6. CDR3 length: 16 residues. The CDR3 DNA sequence: TGTGCCAGTAGTATAAGCCTAGCGGAATACACCGGGGAGCTGTTTTTT. It translates to CASSISLAEYTGELFF.

The chain links TRBV6-5 to TRBJ2-7; 10 nucleotides match TRBD1. This CDR3 is 14 amino acids long. Per germline, CDR1 MNHEY and CDR2 SVGAGI. V lost 5 bases and J lost 4; bases outside the gene matches: 5. The CDR3 reads CASSVRQGAYEQYF. CDR3 DNA sequence: TGTGCCAGCAGTGTAAGACAGGGGGCGTACGAGCAGTACTTC.

Regarding this clone: The junction and the germline gene differ at one end; a read error may be behind it. V is TRBV27 and J is TRBJ2-3; possibly TRBD2 for D (6 bases). The CDR3 is 12 residues long. Germline V lookup: CDR1 MNHEY, CDR2 SMNVEV (reference sequence). CDR3 in DNA: TGCGCCAGTAAGACTGGGGGGGATACGCAGTATTTT. Residues: CASKTGGDTQYF.

The V and J genes are TRBV5-1 and TRBJ2-2; D unresolved. Per germline, CDR1 SGHRS and CDR2 YFSETQ. CDR3 length equals 16 residues. Trimming took off 0 bases at V and 2 bases at J, with 11 bases between the two ends. CDR3 loop: CASSLGISENTGELFF. The CDR3, as DNA: TGCGCCAGCAGCTTGGGTATCTCCGAAAACACCGGGGAGCTGTTTTTT.

The chain recombines TRBV27 with TRBJ2-1; no reliable D call. The CDR3 totals 13 residues. Trimming stripped 8 bases from V and 4 bases from J, with 12 bases between. Per the germline V gene, CDR1 is MNHEY and CDR2 is SMNVEV (reference sequence). As DNA, the CDR3 is TGTGCCAGCTCCCCCGGCGATTACAATGAGCAGTTCTTC. Its protein is CASSPGDYNEQFF.

This rearrangement joins TRBV7-9 to TRBJ2-7; D not certain. The CDR3 runs to 14 residues. V lost 5 bases to trimming and J lost 2 bases, with 13 bases between them. Germline loops: CDR1 SEHNR, CDR2 FQNEAQ (reference sequence). CDR3 loop: CASSLSELPYEQYF. CDR3 sequence (DNA): TGTGCCAGCAGCCTCAGCGAACTGCCCTACGAGCAGTACTTC. Full variable domain (outside the CDR3, taken from reference TRBV7-9 and TRBJ2-7): DTGVSQNPRHKITKRGQNVTFRCDPISEHNRLYWYRQTLGQGPEFLTYFQNEAQLEKSRLLSDRFSAERPKGSFSTLEIQRTEQGDSAMYLCASSLSELPYEQYFGPGTRLTVT.

The chain carries TRBV2 and TRBJ2-7; TRBD2 aligns across 8 bases. The CDR3 totals 13 residues. Germline loops: CDR1 SNHLY, CDR2 FYNNEI. Trimming cost V 7 bases and J 3 bases; bases outside gene matches: 5. The CDR3 DNA reads as TGTGCCAGCATAGGCGGGGGGAACTACGAGCAGTACTTC. Translated, it gives CASIGGGNYEQYF.

The V and J genes are TRBV7-6 and TRBJ2-1, with TRBD1 matching 9 bases. The V gene end was trimmed by 4 bases and the J gene end by 10 bases; junction bases not matched to a gene: 11. Germline values: CDR1 SGHVS, CDR2 FNYEAQ. There are 15 residues in the CDR3. The CDR3 nucleotides read TGTGCCAGCAGCTCCCCGGGACAGGGCCGAGGGGAGCAGTTCTTC. It codes for CASSSPGQGRGEQFF.

The chain has TRBV27 and TRBJ2-3, with a tentative D call TRBD1 (6 bases). The ends were cut back, 0 bases at V and 12 bases at J, with 16 bases in the middle. Germline values: CDR1 MNHEY, CDR2 SMNVEV (reference sequence). This CDR3 is built from 14 residues. CDR3 loop: CASSLSPQWDIQYF. The CDR3 DNA follows: TGTGCCAGCAGTTTATCGCCGCAGTGGGACATTCAGTATTTT.

A remark on this clone: Mismatch with germline at one junction end may stem from a read error. The chain joins TRBV5-6 to TRBJ1-2, with D possibly being TRBD1 (6 bases). The CDR3 is made up of 13 amino acids. The germline gives CDR1 SGHDT, CDR2 YYEEEE. The CDR3 is CASSLDGTPGYTF. The CDR3 bases are TGTGCCAGCAGTTTGGACGGGACACCGGGCTACACCTTC.

The chain employs TRBV11-2 and TRBJ2-1; perhaps TRBD2 as D (6 bases). Germline assignment: CDR1 SGHAT and CDR2 FQNNGV. Trimming cost V 8 bases and J 5 bases, with 16 bases left between them. The CDR3 length is 14 residues. The CDR3 reads CASLARGEDNEQFF. CDR3 DNA: TGTGCCAGCTTAGCCCGCGGGGAGGACAATGAGCAGTTCTTC.

The chain has TRBV4-1 and TRBJ2-7, with no clear D. Per the germline V gene, CDR1 is MGHRA and CDR2 is YSYEKL. The V end lost 0 bases, the J end lost 6 bases, and 12 bases lay between the germline ends. This CDR3 contains 14 residues. The CDR3 sequence: CASSQEVAYGEQYF. CDR3 DNA sequence: TGCGCCAGCAGCCAAGAGGTGGCCTACGGCGAGCAGTACTTC.

The CDR3 protein is CASSLDLEGGMVYEQYF. CDR3 DNA: TGCGCCAGCAGCTTGGACCTTGAGGGAGGTATGGTTTACGAGCAGTACTTC. V usage is TRBV5-1 and J usage is TRBJ2-5, with TRBD2 as a possible D gene (6 bases). The J call may be faulty, since TRBJ2-7 better matches the DNA end. Germline V lookup: CDR1 SGHRS, CDR2 YFSETQ. The CDR3 totals 17 residues.